This T cell receptor beta chain was retrieved from a study of blood T cell repertoires in COVID-19 (dated by TCRdb to the early 2020s). About the investigation overall: Samples from collaborators originated in the United States, Italy and Spain and spanned both the acute and convalescent phases of COVID-19. The material from the prospective study consisted of cDNA or gDNA derived from T cells, B-cell-depleted T cells, or PBMCs. Subjects who had been exposed to COVID-19, were actively infected with it, or had recovered from it provided the deeply sampled blood TCRbeta repertoires that made up the dataset. The repertoires were released in a freely available public database meant as a resource for research on the immune response to SARS-CoV-2. The samples were drawn from the first 160 participants of the ongoing ImmuneRACE study and from about 1,200 subjects provided by 6 global collaborators. Nearly every sample came with metadata listing a de-identified subject ID, COVID-19 status, age in years and sex. HLA class I and class II types, where available, came from metadata supplied by the sample provider rather than from assay-based typing.

Taken from the germline V gene, the CDR1 and CDR2 loops are MDHEN and SYDVKM. V loses 5 bases at its end and J loses 9 bases; junction bases beyond the gene matches: 3. The CDR3, from cysteine to phenylalanine, totals 12 residues. The only DNA kept is the CDR3, 36 bases in frame from the first base. TCRbeta CDR3 regions were amplified from genomic DNA by means of the immunoSEQ Assay, a bias-controlled multiplex PCR. The paper's data handling went like this. Nucleated cell counts per sample were estimated from amplification of reference gene primers within the assay. To quantify the absolute abundance of each unique TCRbeta CDR3 rearrangement, sequence reads were collapsed and filtered. Productive Simpson clonality was computed per sample as the square root of Simpson's diversity index over productive rearrangements. Here the immuneACCESS table is served through TCRdb, limited to in-frame sequences with V and J called. Missing clones are a known gap in these copies; in checked studies unresolved V genes cover under half, and the rest lacks a known reason. V and J calls and clone size come straight from that table; D and trimming were deduced from the DNA. Here the sample has over 90,000 clones; roughly 89% occur a single time. About 3.4% of the sample is taken by the ten largest.

Whole blood was collected in K2EDTA tubes by collaborating institutions according to the institutions' own protocols. For TCRbeta analysis, collaborators shipped samples as frozen whole blood, isolated PBMCs, or DNA extracted from either of those sample types. This clone was observed a single time. Its antigen is still unknown. Base qualities are not at hand, and no much larger clone is one base apart. The paper as a whole reports these results and caveats: How much clinical and demographic metadata was included differed by source and by participant, and the metadata was provided uncurated.

The chain couples TRBV28 to TRBJ2-1, with 8 junctional bases fitting TRBD2. The clonotype was recovered from a woman in her sixties or seventies with acute or convalescent COVID-19. Sequencing input: peripheral blood. The nucleotides read TGTGCCAGCAGTCTGAGCGGGAGTGAGCAGTTCTTC. This sequence encodes CASSLSGSEQFF.